This T cell receptor (beta chain) was sequenced for a study of preoperative IRX-2 immunotherapy in early breast cancer. Looked up from germline, CDR1 is MNHEY and CDR2 is SVGAGI. Deletions cut 5 bases from V and 6 bases from J, with 14 bases between. The CDR3 is 15 residues long. Here immunoSEQ multiplex PCR was the method, and the copy in TCRdb shows in-frame clones only, minus some. The repertoire includes 20,000 to 30,000 clones, approximately 95% of them detected once, and around 15% sits in the top ten. Indicated treatment: preoperative locoregional IRX-2 cytokine immunotherapy. The sample consisted of tumor tissue, taken after IRX-2 immunotherapy. The rearrangement uses TRBV6-5 and TRBJ1-6, with a weak D call TRBD1 (6 bases). This receptor was obtained from a human donor with breast cancer. CDR3 sequence reads: CASSRQAGLNSPLHF. For the CDR3, the DNA is TGTGCCAGCAGTCGACAGGCTGGCCTTAATTCACCCCTCCACTTT.